The T cell receptor (beta chain) described here comes from a study of type 1 regulatory T cells (dated by TCRdb to the early 2020s). With respect to the entire study: An in vitro protocol by which a Tr1-enriched, alloantigen-specific CD4 T cell product named T-allo10 was generated was characterized in the study. T-allo10 was being evaluated clinically in patients with hematological malignancies who were receiving allogeneic hematopoietic stem cell transplantation.

About this clonotype itself: Its antigen is not yet known. Base qualities were left out, and no much larger clone turns up one base away.

CDR1 SNHLY and CDR2 FYNNEI were looked up in the germline V gene. Its CDR3 holds 14 amino acids, cysteine through phenylalanine. Of all the DNA, just the CDR3 is kept, 42 bases in frame from base 1. The V end loses 4 bases and the J end loses 5 bases, and a stretch of 15 bases separates them. TCRdb names Illumina MiSeq as the instrument used. TCRdb reworked the public reads: Q25 trimming with fastp, MiXCR clone assembly, productive beta chains retained. Each CDR3 protein gets just one entry, which takes the most common genes and DNA from the rows behind it. The sample table records over 90,000 distinct CDR3 sequences; roughly 30% of these occur just once. The ten biggest clones cover about 2% of the sample.

This sequence was found in a human donor in good health. Material for sequencing was CD4+ T cells, either the whole sample or a sorted fraction (not recorded which). Here the chain combines TRBV2 and TRBJ2-7, with a weak D call of TRBD2 (6 bases match). The CDR3 loop reads CASSATGDWDEQYF. In nucleotides, the sequence is TGTGCCAGCAGTGCGACGGGGGACTGGGACGAGCAGTACTTC.